This T cell receptor beta chain emerged from a study of CD8+ T cells in alopecia areata. Study-level results: With patients, TCR sharing proved less clear than in mice, a difference possibly related to HLA. Lesional scalp displayed greater clonality than normal scalp, most notably in alopecia totalis/universalis.

The V end lost 0 bases, the J end lost 10 bases, and 8 bases lay between the germline ends. The CDR3 covers 12 residues. Germline CDR1 reads SGDLS; CDR2 reads YYNGEE. Sequencing relied on a cDNA template that was reverse transcribed from extracted RNA. Assay: immunoSEQ multiplex PCR; the TCRdb copy retains only in-frame clones and omits some. Of approximately 180,000 clones listed, roughly 66% are singletons. Alopecia areata patients had lesional scalp punch biopsies and peripheral blood taken from them. Turning to this clone: As yet, its antigen is unknown.

The material was CD8+ T cells sorted from blood, obtained at week 0. V is TRBV9 and J is TRBJ2-1, with D possibly being TRBD2 (5 bases). The source is a human donor with alopecia areata. Written as DNA, the CDR3 is TGTGCCAGCAGCGTAGCCGGGGAGGAGCAGTTCTTC. Its translation is CASSVAGEEQFF.